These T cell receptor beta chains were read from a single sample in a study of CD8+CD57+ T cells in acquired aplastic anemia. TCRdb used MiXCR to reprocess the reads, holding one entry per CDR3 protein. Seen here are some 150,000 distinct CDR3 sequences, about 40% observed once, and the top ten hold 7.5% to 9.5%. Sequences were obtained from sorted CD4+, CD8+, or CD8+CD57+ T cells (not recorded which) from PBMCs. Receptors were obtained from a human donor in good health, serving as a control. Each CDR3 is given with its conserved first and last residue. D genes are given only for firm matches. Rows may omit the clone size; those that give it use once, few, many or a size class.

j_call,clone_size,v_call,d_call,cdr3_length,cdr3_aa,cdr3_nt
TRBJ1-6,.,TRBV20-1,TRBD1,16,CSARGDRSSYNSPLHF,TGCAGTGCTAGGGGGGACAGGAGCTCCTATAATTCACCCCTCCACTTT
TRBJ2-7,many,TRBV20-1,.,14,CSAVLHGGDVEQYF,TGCAGTGCCGTCTTACACGGAGGGGACGTCGAGCAGTACTTC
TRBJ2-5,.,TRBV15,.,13,CATSRDITETQYF,TGTGCCACCAGCAGAGACATTACAGAGACCCAGTACTTC
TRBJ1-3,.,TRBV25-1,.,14,CASSERGRGNTIYF,TGTGCCAGCAGTGAACGGGGCCGCGGAAACACCATATATTTT
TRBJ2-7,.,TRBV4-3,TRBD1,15,CASSQDEGAAYEQYF,TGCGCCAGCAGCCAAGATGAGGGGGCGGCCTACGAGCAGTACTTC
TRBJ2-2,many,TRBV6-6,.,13,CASSSFSTGELFF,TGTGCCAGCAGTTCATTCTCGACCGGGGAGCTGTTTTTT
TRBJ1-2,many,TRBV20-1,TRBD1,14,CSGWDRGHDYGYTF,TGCAGTGGTTGGGACAGGGGGCACGACTATGGCTACACCTTC
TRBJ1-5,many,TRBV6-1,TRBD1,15,CASSGPGTGTQPQHF,TGTGCCAGCAGTGGCCCTGGGACAGGGACCCAGCCCCAGCATTTT
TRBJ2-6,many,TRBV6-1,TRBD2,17,CASTRLAVLSGANVLTF,TGTGCCAGCACCCGACTAGCAGTCCTCTCTGGGGCCAACGTCCTGACTTTC
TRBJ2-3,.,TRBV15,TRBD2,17,CATSRDSGGASTDTQYF,TGTGCCACCAGCAGAGATAGCGGGGGGGCTAGCACAGATACGCAGTATTTT
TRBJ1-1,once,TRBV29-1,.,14,CSVESEQVNTEAFF,TGCAGCGTTGAAAGTGAACAGGTGAACACTGAAGCTTTCTTT
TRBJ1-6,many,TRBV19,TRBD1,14,CASSMGQTTSPLHF,TGTGCCAGTAGTATGGGACAGACCACTTCACCCCTCCACTTT
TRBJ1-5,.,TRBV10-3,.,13,CAIRRELHQPQHF,TGTGCCATCAGGCGTGAACTGCACCAGCCCCAGCATTTT
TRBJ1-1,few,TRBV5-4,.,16,CASSLAPTRMNTEALF,TGTGCCAGCAGCTTGGCCCCGACAAGAATGAACACTGAAGCTCTCTTT
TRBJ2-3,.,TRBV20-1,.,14,CSARGASMADTQYF,TGCAGTGCTAGAGGGGCTAGTATGGCAGATACGCAGTATTTT
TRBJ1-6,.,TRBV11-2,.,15,CASSVGSGGNSPLHF,TGTGCCAGCAGCGTCGGATCGGGCGGCAATTCACCCCTCCACTTT
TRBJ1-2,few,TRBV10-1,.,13,CASSVGKTYGYTF,TGCGCCAGCAGTGTTGGCAAAACCTATGGCTACACCTTC
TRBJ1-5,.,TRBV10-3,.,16,CAISERQINSNQPQHF,TGTGCCATCAGTGAGCGGCAGATCAATAGCAATCAGCCCCAGCATTTT
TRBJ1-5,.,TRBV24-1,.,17,CATSDYTWAVSNQPQHF,TGTGCCACCAGTGATTATACCTGGGCCGTTAGCAATCAGCCCCAGCATTTT
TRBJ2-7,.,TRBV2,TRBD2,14,CASTLAGGNYEQYF,TGTGCCAGCACGTTAGCGGGAGGGAACTACGAGCAGTACTTC
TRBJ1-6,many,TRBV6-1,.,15,CASSEGTGRNSPLHF,TGTGCCAGCAGTGAAGGTACAGGGAGGAATTCACCCCTCCACTTT
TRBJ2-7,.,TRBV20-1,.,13,CSARDLSGYEQYF,TGCAGTGCTAGAGATTTGTCCGGCTACGAGCAGTACTTC
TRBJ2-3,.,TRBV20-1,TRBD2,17,CSATTPVNSGSLDTRYF,TGCAGTGCAACTACCCCGGTTAATAGCGGGAGTTTAGATACGCGGTATTTT
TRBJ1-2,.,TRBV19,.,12,CASSLTQQGRTF,TGTGCCAGTAGCCTGACCCAACAGGGTCGGACCTTC
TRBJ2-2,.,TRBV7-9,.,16,CASSLEEQGDTGELFF,TGTGCCAGCAGCTTAGAGGAGCAGGGTGACACCGGGGAGCTGTTTTTT
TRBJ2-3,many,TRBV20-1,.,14,CSASLGGYTDTQYF,TGCAGTGCTAGTCTTGGTGGCTACACAGATACGCAGTATTTT